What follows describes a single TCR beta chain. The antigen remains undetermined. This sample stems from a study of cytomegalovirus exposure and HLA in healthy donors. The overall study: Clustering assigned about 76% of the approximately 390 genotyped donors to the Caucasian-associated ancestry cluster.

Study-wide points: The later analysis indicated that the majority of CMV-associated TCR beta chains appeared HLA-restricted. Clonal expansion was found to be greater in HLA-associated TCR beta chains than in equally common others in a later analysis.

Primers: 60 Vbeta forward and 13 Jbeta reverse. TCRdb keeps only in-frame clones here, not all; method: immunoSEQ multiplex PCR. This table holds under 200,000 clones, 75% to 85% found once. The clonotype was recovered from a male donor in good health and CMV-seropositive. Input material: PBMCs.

CDR3 sequence (DNA): TGTGCCAGCAGCTTAGTGGCGGGGGTGCAAGAGACCCAGTACTTC. It codes for CASSLVAGVQETQYF. V and J are TRBV11-2 and TRBJ2-5, with 7 positions matching TRBD2. The CDR3 loop spans 15 amino acids. With V trimmed by 1 base and J by 2 bases, 4 bases remained unmatched. Germline lookup yields CDR1 SGHAT and CDR2 FQNNGV. The entire variable domain, with the rest obtained from reference TRBV11-2 and TRBJ2-5, is as follows: EAGVAQSPRYKIIEKRQSVAFWCNPISGHATLYWYQQILGQGPKLLIQFQNNGVVDDSQLPKDRFSAERLKGVDSTLKIQPAKLEDSAVYLCASSLVAGVQETQYFGPGTRLLVL.